The TCR beta chain described here comes from a study of blood T cell repertoires in COVID-19. At the level of the study: The cDNA or gDNA used as material had been derived from T cells, B-cell-depleted T cells, or PBMCs.

How the authors handled the data: Reference gene primer amplification gave estimated nucleated cell counts. The repertoire was sequenced with immunoSEQ multiplex PCR; TCRdb's copy has only in-frame clones and lacks some. The V and J calls and clone size were taken over from that table, and D and trimming were inferred from the DNA. The table includes more than 200,000 clones, approximately 87% detected once. This CDR3 is 14 amino acids long. The V gene end was trimmed by 3 bases and the J gene end by 7 bases; junction bases not matched to a gene: 8. Per germline, CDR1 SGHTA and CDR2 FQGNSA. The clonotype comes from a woman in her 70s with active or convalescent COVID-19. Sequencing was done on a sample of peripheral blood. The chain carries TRBV7-2 and TRBJ1-2, with 7 bases lining up with TRBD1. CDR3 loop: CASSFPDRRSGYTF. CDR3 nucleotides: TGTGCCAGCAGCTTCCCGGACAGGCGTAGTGGCTACACCTTC.